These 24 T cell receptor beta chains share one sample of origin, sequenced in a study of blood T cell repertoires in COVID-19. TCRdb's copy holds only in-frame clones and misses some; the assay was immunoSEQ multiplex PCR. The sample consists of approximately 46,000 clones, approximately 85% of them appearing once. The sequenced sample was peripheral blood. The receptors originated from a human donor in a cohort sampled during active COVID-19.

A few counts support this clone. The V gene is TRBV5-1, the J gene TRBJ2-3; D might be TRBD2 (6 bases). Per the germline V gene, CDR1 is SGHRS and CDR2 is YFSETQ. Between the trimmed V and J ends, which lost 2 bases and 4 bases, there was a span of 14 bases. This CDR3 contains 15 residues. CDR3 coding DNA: TGCGCCAGCAGCTTTACACCGGGAGTGGCAGATACGCAGTATTTT. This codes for CASSFTPGVADTQYF.

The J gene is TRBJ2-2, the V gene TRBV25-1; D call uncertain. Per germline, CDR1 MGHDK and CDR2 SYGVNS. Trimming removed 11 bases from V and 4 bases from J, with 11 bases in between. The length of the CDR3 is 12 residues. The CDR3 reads CAGTVLTGELFF. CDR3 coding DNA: TGTGCCGGTACAGTGCTCACCGGGGAGCTGTTTTTT.

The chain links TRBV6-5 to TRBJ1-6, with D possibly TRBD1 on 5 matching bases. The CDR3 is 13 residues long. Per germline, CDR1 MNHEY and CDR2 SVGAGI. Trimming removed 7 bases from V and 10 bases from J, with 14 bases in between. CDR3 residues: CASTQDILSPLHF. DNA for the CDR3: TGTGCCAGCACCCAGGACATTTTATCACCCCTCCACTTT.

The CDR3 loop is CASSVKQGTNEKLFF. DNA for the CDR3: TGTGCCAGCAGCGTTAAACAGGGAACTAATGAAAAACTGTTTTTT. V is TRBV9 and J is TRBJ1-4; maybe TRBD1 (6 bases). The V gene's germline CDR1 is SGDLS and CDR2 YYNGEE. This CDR3 has 15 amino acids. The V end lost 2 bases, the J end lost 1 base, and 9 bases lay between the germline ends.

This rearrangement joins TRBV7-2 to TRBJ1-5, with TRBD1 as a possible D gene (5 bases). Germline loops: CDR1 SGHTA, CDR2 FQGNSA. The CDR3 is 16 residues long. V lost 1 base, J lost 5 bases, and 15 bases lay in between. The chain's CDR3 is CASSLEAKGWDQPQHF. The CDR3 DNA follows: TGTGCCAGCAGCTTAGAAGCCAAGGGGTGGGATCAGCCCCAGCATTTT.

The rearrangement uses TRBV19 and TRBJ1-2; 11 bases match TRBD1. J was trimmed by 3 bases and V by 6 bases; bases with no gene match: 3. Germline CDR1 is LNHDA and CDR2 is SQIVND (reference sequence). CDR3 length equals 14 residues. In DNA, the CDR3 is TGTGCCAGTAGGCTGGGACAGGGGGACTATGGCTACACCTTC. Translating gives CASRLGQGDYGYTF. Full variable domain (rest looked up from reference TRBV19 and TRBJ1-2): DGGITQSPKYLFRKEGQNVTLSCEQNLNHDAMYWYRQDPGQGLRLIYYSQIVNDFQKGDIAEGYSVSREKKESFPLTVTSAQKNPTAFYLCASRLGQGDYGYTFGSGTRLTVV.

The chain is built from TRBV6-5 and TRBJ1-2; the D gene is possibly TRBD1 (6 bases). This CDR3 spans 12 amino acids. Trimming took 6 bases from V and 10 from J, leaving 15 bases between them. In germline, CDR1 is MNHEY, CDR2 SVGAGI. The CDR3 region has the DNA TGTGCCAGCAGCACCCGGGGGGGGGCCTACACCTTC. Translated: CASSTRGGAYTF.

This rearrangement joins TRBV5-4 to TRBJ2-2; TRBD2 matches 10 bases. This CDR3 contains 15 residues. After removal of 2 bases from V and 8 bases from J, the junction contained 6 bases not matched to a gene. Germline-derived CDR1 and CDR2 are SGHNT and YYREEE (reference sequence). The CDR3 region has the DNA TGTGCCAGCAGCTTACAAGCGGGGGGGCTGGGGGAGCTGTTTTTT. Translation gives CASSLQAGGLGELFF.

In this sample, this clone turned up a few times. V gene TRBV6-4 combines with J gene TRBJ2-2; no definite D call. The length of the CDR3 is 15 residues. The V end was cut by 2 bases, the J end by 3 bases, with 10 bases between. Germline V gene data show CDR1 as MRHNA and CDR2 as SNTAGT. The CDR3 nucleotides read TGTGCCAGCAGTGACAGGCCCGCGGACACCGGGGAGCTGTTTTTT. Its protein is CASSDRPADTGELFF.

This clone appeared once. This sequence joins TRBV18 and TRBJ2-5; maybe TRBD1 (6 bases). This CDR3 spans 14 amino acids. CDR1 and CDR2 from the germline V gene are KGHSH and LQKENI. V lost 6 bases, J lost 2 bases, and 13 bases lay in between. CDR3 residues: CASSRDRSQETQYF. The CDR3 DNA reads TGTGCCAGCTCCCGAGACAGGAGTCAAGAGACCCAGTACTTC.

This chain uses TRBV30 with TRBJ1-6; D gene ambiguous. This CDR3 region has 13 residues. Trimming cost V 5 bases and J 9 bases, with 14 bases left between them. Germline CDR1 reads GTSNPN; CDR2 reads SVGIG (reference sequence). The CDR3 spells CAWGELAVSPLHF. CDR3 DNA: TGTGCCTGGGGAGAACTAGCCGTTTCACCCCTCCACTTT.

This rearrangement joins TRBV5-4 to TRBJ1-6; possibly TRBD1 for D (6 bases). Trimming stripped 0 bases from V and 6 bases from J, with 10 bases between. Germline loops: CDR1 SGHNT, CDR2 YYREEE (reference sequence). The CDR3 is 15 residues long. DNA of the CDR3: TGTGCCAGCAGCTTGGCAGGGGCGAGTAATTCACCCCTCCACTTT. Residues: CASSLAGASNSPLHF. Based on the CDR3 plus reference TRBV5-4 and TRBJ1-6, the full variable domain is ETGVTQSPTHLIKTRGQQVTLRCSSQSGHNTVSWYQQALGQGPQFIFQYYREEENGRGNFPPRFSGLQFPNYSSELNVNALELDDSALYLCASSLAGASNSPLHFGNGTRLTVT.

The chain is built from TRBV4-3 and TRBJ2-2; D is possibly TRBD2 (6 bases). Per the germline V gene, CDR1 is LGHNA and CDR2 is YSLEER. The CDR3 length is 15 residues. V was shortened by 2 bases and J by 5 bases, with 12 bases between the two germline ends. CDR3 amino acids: CASSQQLRGTGELFF. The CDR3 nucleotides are TGCGCCAGCAGCCAACAACTCCGGGGGACCGGGGAGCTGTTTTTT.

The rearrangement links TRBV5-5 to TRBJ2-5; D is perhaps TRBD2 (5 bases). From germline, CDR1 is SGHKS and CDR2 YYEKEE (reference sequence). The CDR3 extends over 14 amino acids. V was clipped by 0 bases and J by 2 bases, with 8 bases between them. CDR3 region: CASSLGSGQETQYF. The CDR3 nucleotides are TGTGCCAGCAGCTTGGGTTCGGGGCAAGAGACCCAGTACTTC. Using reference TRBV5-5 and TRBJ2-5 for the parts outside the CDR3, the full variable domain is DAGVTQSPTHLIKTRGQQVTLRCSPISGHKSVSWYQQVLGQGPQFIFQYYEKEERGRGNFPDRFSARQFPNYSSELNVNALLLGDSALYLCASSLGSGQETQYFGPGTRLLVL.

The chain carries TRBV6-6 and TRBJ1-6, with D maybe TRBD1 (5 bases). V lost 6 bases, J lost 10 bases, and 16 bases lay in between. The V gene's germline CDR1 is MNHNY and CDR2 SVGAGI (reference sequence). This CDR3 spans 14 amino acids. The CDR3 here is CASSLAGKDSPLHF. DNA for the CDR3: TGTGCCAGCAGCCTCGCAGGGAAGGACTCACCCCTCCACTTT.

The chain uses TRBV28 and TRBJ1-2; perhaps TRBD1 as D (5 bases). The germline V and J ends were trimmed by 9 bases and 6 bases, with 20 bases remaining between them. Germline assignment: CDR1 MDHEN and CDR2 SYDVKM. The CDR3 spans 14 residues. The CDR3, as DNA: TGTGCCAGTCGGCAGGCAGGGCGGACCGATGGCTACACCTTC. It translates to CASRQAGRTDGYTF.

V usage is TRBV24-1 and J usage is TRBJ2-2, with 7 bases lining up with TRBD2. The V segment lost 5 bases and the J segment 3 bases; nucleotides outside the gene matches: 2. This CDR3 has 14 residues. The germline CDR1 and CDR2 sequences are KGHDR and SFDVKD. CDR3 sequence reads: CATSVAGDTGELFF. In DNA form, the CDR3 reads TGTGCCACCAGTGTCGCGGGGGACACCGGGGAGCTGTTTTTT.

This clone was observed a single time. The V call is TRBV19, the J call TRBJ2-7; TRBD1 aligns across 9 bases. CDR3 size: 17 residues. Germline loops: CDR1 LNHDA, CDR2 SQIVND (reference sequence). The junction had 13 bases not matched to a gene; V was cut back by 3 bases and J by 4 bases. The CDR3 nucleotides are TGTGCCAGTAGTATCGCCTTAGCCGGGACAGGGAAATACGAGCAGTACTTC. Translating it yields CASSIALAGTGKYEQYF.

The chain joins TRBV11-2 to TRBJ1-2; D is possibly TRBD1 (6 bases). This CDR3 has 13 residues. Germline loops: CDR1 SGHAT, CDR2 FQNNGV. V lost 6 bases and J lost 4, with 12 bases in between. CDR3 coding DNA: TGTGCCAGCAGAGCGACAGGAGTCTATGGCTACACCTTC. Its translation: CASRATGVYGYTF.

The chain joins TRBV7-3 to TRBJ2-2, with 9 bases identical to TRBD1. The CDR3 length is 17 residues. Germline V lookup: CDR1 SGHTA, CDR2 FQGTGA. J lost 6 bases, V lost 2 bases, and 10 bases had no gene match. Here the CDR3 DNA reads TGTGCCAGCAGCTTATTCGCCCCGGGACAGGGCTCCGGGGAGCTGTTTTTT. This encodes CASSLFAPGQGSGELFF.

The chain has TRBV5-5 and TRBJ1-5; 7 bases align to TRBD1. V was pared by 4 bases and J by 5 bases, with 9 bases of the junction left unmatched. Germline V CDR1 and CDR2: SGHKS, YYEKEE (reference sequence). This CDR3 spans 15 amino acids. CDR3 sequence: CASSLGTVTDQPQHF. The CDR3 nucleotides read TGTGCCAGCAGCCTCGGGACAGTAACGGATCAGCCCCAGCATTTT.

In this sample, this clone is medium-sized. The CDR3 loop reads CASTMDRFSGNTIYF. The CDR3 DNA reads TGTGCCAGTACCATGGACAGGTTCTCTGGAAACACCATATATTTT. This chain connects TRBV19 to TRBJ1-3; 7 nucleotides line up with TRBD1. The CDR3 sequence is 15 residues long. The V gene end was trimmed by 7 bases and the J gene end by 0 bases; junction bases not matched to a gene: 6. Germline V lookup: CDR1 LNHDA, CDR2 SQIVND (reference sequence). The full variable domain, its missing parts supplied by reference TRBV19 and TRBJ1-3, is DGGITQSPKYLFRKEGQNVTLSCEQNLNHDAMYWYRQDPGQGLRLIYYSQIVNDFQKGDIAEGYSVSREKKESFPLTVTSAQKNPTAFYLCASTMDRFSGNTIYFGEGSWLTVV.

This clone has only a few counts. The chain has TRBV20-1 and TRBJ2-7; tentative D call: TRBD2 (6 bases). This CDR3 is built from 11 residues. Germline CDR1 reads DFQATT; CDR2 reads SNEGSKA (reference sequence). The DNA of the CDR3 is TGCAGCACCCGGGCGGGACACGAGCAGTACTTC. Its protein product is CSTRAGHEQYF.

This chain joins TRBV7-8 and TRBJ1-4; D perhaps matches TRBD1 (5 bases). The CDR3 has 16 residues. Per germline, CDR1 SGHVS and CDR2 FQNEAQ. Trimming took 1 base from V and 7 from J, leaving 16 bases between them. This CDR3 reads CASSLGGWGRGEKLFF. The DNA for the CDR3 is TGTGCCAGCAGCTTAGGGGGTTGGGGGAGGGGTGAAAAACTGTTTTTT. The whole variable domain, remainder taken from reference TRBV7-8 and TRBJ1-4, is GAGVSQSPRYKVAKRGQDVALRCDPISGHVSLFWYQQALGQGPEFLTYFQNEAQLDKSGLPSDRFFAERPEGSVSTLKIQRTQQEDSAVYLCASSLGGWGRGEKLFFGSGTQLSVL.